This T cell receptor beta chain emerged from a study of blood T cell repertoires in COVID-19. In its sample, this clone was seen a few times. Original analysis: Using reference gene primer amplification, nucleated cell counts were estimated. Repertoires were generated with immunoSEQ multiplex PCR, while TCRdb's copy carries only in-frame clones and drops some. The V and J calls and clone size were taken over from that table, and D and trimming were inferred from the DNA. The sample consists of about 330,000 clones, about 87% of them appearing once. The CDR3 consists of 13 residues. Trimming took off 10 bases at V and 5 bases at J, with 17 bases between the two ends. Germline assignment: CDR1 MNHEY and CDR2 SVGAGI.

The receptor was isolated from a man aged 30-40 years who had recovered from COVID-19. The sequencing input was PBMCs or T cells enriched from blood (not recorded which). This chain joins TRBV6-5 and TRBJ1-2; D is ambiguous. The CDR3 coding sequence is TGTGCCACCCGGGAGGGAGGAGTTTATGGCTACACCTTC. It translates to CATREGGVYGYTF.